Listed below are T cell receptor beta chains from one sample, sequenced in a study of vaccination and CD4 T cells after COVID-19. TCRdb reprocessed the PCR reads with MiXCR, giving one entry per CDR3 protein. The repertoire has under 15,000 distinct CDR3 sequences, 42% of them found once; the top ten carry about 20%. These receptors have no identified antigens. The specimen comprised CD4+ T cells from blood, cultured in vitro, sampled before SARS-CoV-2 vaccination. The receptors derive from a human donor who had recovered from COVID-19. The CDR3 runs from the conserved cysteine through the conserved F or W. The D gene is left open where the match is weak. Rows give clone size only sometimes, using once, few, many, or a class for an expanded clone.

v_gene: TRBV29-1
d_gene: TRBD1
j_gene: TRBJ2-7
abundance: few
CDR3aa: CSVRTGGFYEQYF
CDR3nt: TGCAGCGTTCGGACAGGGGGTTTCTACGAGCAGTACTTC

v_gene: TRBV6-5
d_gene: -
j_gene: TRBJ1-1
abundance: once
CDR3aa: CASSYSGGGLSTEAFF
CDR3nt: TGTGCCAGCAGTTACTCGGGCGGGGGTCTGAGCACTGAAGCTTTCTTT

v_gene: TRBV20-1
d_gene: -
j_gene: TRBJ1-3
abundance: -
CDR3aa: CSARRQDRGNTIYF
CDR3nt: TGCAGTGCTAGGCGACAGGATCGTGGAAACACCATATATTTT

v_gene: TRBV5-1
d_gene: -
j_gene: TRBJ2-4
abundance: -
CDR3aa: CASSDGPTINIQYF
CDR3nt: TGCGCCAGCAGCGATGGACCTACTATTAACATTCAGTACTTC

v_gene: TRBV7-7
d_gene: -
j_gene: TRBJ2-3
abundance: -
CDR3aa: CASSLSGDDTQYF
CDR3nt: TGTGCCAGCAGCTTATCGGGTGATGATACGCAGTATTTT

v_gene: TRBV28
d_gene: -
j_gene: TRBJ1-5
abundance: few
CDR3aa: CASSHLKGSDQPQHF
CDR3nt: TGTGCCAGCAGCCACTTGAAGGGGAGTGATCAGCCCCAGCATTTT

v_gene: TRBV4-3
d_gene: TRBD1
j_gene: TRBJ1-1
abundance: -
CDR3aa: CASSKTGRTNTEAFF
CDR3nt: TGCGCCAGCTCCAAGACAGGGCGGACGAACACTGAAGCTTTCTTT

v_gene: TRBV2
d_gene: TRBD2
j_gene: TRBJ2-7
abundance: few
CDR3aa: CASIYWLAEPYEQYF
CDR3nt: TGTGCCAGCATCTATTGGCTAGCGGAACCCTACGAGCAGTACTTC

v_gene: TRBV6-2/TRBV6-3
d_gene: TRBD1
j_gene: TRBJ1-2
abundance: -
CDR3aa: CASSSRQGPNYGYTF
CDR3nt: TGTGCCAGCAGTTCTCGACAGGGCCCTAACTATGGCTACACCTTC

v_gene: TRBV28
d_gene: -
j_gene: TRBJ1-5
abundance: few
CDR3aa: CASRVRGFSNQPQHF
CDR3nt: TGTGCCAGCAGGGTGAGGGGGTTTAGCAATCAGCCCCAGCATTTT

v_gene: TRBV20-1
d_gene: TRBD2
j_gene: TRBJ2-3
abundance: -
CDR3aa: CSASLAGVRDTQYF
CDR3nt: TGCAGTGCTAGCCTAGCGGGAGTGAGAGATACGCAGTATTTT

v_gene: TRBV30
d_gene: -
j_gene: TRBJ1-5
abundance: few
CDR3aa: CAWAGDSNQPQHF
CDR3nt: TGTGCCTGGGCAGGGGATAGCAATCAGCCCCAGCATTTT

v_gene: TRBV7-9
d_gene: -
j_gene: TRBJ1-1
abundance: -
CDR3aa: CASSLSSSRARAFF
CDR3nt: TGTGCCAGCAGCCTATCCAGCAGCAGGGCGAGAGCTTTCTTT

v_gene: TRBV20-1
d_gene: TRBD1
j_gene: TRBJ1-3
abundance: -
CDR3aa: CSAKDRAGNTIYF
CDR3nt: TGCAGTGCTAAGGACAGGGCTGGAAACACCATATATTTT

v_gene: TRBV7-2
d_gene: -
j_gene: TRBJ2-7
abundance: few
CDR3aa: CASSLDPGTTYEQYF
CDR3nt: TGTGCCAGCAGCTTAGATCCGGGGACCACCTACGAGCAGTACTTC

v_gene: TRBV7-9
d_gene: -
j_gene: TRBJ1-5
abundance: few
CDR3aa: CASSLERRAMYGQPQHF
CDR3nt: TGTGCCAGCAGCTTAGAGAGGCGAGCTATGTACGGTCAGCCCCAGCATTTT

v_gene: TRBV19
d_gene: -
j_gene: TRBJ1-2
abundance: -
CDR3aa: CASSIIFPGFNYGYTF
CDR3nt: TGTGCCAGTAGTATTATCTTCCCAGGGTTTAACTATGGCTACACCTTC

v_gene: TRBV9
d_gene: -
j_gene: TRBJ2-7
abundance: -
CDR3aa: CASSTRDTPYEQYF
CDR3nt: TGTGCCAGCAGCACACGGGACACCCCCTACGAGCAGTACTTC

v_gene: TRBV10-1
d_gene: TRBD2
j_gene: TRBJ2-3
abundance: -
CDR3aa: CASRGTSATDTQYF
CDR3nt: TGCGCCAGCAGGGGGACTAGCGCCACAGATACGCAGTATTTT

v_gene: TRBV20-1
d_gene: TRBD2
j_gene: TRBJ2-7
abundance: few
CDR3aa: CSATPQFIAGERGEQYF
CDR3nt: TGCAGTGCTACTCCCCAATTTATCGCGGGAGAGAGGGGCGAGCAGTACTTC

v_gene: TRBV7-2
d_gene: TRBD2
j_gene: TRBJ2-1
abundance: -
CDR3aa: CASSTGTSGRASNEQFF
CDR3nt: TGTGCCAGCAGCACCGGGACTAGCGGGAGGGCCAGTAATGAGCAGTTCTTC

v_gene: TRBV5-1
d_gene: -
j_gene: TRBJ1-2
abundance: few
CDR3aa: CASRQDSLGYTF
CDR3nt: TGCGCCAGCAGACAGGACAGTTTAGGCTACACCTTC

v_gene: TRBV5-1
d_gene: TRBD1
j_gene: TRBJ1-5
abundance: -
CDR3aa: CASSNGQGANQPQHF
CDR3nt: TGCGCCAGCAGCAACGGACAGGGGGCCAATCAGCCCCAGCATTTT

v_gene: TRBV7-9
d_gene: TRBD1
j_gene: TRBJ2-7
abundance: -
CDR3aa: CASSLETGGFYEQYF
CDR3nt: TGTGCCAGCAGCCTGGAGACAGGGGGGTTTTACGAGCAGTACTTC

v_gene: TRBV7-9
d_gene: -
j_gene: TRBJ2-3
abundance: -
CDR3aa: CASSLGQGGDTQYF
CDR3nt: TGTGCCAGCAGCTTAGGTCAGGGTGGAGATACGCAGTATTTT

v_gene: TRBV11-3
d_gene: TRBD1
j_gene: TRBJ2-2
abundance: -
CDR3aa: CASSLGGTGMSGELFF
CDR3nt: TGTGCCAGCAGCTTAGGAGGGACAGGGATGTCCGGGGAGCTGTTTTTT

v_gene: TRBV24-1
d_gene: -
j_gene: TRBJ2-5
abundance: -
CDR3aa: CVTSDPDPLGETQYF
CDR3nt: TGTGTCACCAGTGATCCAGATCCTTTGGGTGAGACCCAGTACTTC

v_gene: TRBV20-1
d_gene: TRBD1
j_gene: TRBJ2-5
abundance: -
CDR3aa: CSAKQGAGTQETQYF
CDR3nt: TGCAGTGCTAAGCAGGGGGCGGGTACTCAAGAGACCCAGTACTTC

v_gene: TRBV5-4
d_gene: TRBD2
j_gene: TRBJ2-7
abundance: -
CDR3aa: CASSFLRGRAEQYF
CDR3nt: TGTGCCAGCAGCTTCCTCCGCGGGAGGGCCGAGCAGTACTTC

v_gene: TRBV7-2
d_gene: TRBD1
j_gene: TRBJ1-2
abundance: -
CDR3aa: CASSLTGGNSNYGYTF
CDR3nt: TGTGCCAGCAGCTTAACAGGGGGCAATTCTAACTATGGCTACACCTTC

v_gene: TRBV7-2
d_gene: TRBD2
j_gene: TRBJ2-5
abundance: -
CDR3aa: CASSLDGGGTVETQYF
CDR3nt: TGTGCCAGCAGCTTAGACGGGGGGGGGACGGTGGAGACCCAGTACTTC

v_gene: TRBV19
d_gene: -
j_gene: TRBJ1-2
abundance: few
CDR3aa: CASAGQANYGYTF
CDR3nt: TGTGCCAGTGCGGGGCAGGCGAACTATGGCTACACCTTC

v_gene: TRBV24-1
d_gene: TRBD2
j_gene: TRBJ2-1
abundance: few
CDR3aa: CATSDPQREYNEQFF
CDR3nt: TGTGCCACCAGTGATCCCCAGCGGGAGTATAATGAGCAGTTCTTC

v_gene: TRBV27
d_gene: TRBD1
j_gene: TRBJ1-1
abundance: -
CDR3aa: CASSSFGQGAFF
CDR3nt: TGTGCCAGCAGTTCATTTGGACAGGGGGCTTTCTTT

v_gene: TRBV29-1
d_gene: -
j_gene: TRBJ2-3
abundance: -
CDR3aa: CSVADGTDTQYF
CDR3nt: TGCAGCGTCGCGGACGGCACAGATACGCAGTATTTT

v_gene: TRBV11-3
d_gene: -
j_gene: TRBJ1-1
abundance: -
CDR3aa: CASSLGGGGAFF
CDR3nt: TGTGCCAGCAGCTTAGGAGGGGGGGGAGCTTTCTTT

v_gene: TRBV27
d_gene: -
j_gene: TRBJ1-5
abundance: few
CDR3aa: CASSLNGAGDQPQHF
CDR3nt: TGTGCCAGCAGTTTAAACGGAGCAGGGGACCAGCCCCAGCATTTT

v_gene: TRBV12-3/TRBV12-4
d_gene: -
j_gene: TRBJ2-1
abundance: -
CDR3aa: CASSFGGRGQFF
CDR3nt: TGTGCCAGCAGTTTTGGGGGGCGCGGGCAGTTCTTC

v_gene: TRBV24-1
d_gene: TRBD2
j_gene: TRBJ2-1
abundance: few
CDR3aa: CATSKGASGRATEQFF
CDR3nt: TGTGCCACCTCCAAGGGGGCCAGCGGGAGGGCCACTGAGCAGTTCTTC

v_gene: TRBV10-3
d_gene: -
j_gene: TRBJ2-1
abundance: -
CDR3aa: CAISVYRDPYNEQFF
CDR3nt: TGTGCCATCAGTGTGTACAGGGACCCCTACAATGAGCAGTTCTTC

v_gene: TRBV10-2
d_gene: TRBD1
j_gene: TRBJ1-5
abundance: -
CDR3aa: CASSGTDRGNQPQHF
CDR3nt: TGCGCCAGCAGTGGTACAGACAGGGGCAATCAGCCCCAGCATTTT

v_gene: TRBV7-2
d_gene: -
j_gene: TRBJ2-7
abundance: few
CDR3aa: CASSLSGSSYEQYF
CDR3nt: TGTGCCAGCAGCTTATCAGGGAGCTCCTACGAGCAGTACTTC

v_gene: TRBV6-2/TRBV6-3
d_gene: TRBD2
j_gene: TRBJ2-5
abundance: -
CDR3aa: CASRGSGGGETQYF
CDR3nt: TGTGCCAGCAGAGGTAGCGGGGGGGGTGAGACCCAGTACTTC

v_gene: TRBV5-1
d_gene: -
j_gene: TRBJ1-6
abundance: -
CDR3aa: CASSLAPGQHNSPLHF
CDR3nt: TGCGCCAGCAGCCTAGCCCCTGGGCAGCACAATTCACCCCTCCACTTT

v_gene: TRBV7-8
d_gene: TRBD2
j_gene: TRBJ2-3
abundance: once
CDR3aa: CASSLTGAGGITDTQYF
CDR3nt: TGTGCCAGCAGCTTGACAGGAGCGGGGGGGATCACAGATACGCAGTATTTT

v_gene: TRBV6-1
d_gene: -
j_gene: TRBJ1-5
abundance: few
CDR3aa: CASSPDAYQPQHF
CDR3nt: TGTGCCAGCAGTCCGGACGCCTATCAGCCCCAGCATTTT

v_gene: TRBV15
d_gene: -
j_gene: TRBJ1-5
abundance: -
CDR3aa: CATSRVGGPQHF
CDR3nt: TGTGCCACCAGCAGGGTCGGGGGGCCCCAGCATTTT

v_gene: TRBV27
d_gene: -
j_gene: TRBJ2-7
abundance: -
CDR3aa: CASRQTGTYEQYF
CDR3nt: TGTGCCAGCAGGCAAACAGGGACCTACGAGCAGTACTTC

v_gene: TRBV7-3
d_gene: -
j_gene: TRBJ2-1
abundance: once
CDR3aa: CASSPPRRGAESDNEQFF
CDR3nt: TGTGCCAGCAGCCCCCCCAGGAGGGGGGCCGAATCCGACAATGAGCAGTTCTTC

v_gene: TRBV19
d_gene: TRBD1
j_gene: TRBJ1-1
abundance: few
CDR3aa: CASSGDRVNTEAFF
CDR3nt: TGTGCCAGTAGTGGGGACAGGGTGAACACTGAAGCTTTCTTT

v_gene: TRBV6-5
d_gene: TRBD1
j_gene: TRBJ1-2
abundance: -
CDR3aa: CASSYSWTGGYYGYTF
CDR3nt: TGTGCCAGCAGTTACTCCTGGACAGGGGGCTACTATGGCTACACCTTC